The T cell receptor (beta chain) under discussion was sequenced for a study of neurological immune-mediated disorders. In its sample, this clonotype was seen many times. Time point here: longitudinal time-point 3. Unsorted libraries used 2 million PBMCs kept at -80 degrees C. The CDR3 length is 12 residues. Germline V lookup: CDR1 SGHRS, CDR2 YFSETQ. V was cut by 5 bases and J by 4 bases, with 10 bases left in between. It was by 5'RACE with 10-nucleotide random UMIs that the cDNA was made. In TCRdb, the 5' RACE reads were re-called with MiXCR into one record per CDR3 protein. The sample lists roughly 100,000 distinct CDR3 sequences, roughly a tenth occurring once.

The sequence was obtained from a female donor with HTLV-1-associated myelopathy (HAM/TSP). The material sequenced was PBMCs. The J gene is TRBJ2-7, the V gene TRBV5-1; D call uncertain. CDR3 sequence (DNA): TGCGCCAGCAGAAAGGACGGATACGAGCAGTACTTC. It is translated as CASRKDGYEQYF.